The T cell receptor (beta chain) described here comes from a study of blood T cell repertoires in COVID-19. Across the whole study: The United States, Italy and Spain were the sources of the acute and convalescent COVID-19 samples. PBMCs, B-cell-depleted T cells, or T cells were the source of the cDNA or gDNA that made up the material.

In germline, CDR1 is MNHEY, CDR2 SVGAGI. The CDR3 covers 14 residues. The V end was cut by 8 bases, the J end by 1 base, with 14 bases between. Authors' data handling: Estimated nucleated cell counts came from reference gene primer amplification. TCRdb's table, derived via immunoSEQ multiplex PCR, lists solely in-frame clones and lacks some. Clonal size and the V and J genes are those of that table, whereas D and trimming came from the DNA. The sample lists tens of thousands of clones; 88% were seen once. The sample taken for sequencing was peripheral blood. This TCR was recovered from a man aged 45 to 65 with active COVID-19. The chain couples TRBV6-5 to TRBJ1-1; a possible D gene is TRBD1 (5 bases). The CDR3 reads CASFPETENTEAFF. As DNA, the CDR3 is TGTGCCAGCTTCCCCGAGACAGAGAACACTGAAGCTTTCTTT.